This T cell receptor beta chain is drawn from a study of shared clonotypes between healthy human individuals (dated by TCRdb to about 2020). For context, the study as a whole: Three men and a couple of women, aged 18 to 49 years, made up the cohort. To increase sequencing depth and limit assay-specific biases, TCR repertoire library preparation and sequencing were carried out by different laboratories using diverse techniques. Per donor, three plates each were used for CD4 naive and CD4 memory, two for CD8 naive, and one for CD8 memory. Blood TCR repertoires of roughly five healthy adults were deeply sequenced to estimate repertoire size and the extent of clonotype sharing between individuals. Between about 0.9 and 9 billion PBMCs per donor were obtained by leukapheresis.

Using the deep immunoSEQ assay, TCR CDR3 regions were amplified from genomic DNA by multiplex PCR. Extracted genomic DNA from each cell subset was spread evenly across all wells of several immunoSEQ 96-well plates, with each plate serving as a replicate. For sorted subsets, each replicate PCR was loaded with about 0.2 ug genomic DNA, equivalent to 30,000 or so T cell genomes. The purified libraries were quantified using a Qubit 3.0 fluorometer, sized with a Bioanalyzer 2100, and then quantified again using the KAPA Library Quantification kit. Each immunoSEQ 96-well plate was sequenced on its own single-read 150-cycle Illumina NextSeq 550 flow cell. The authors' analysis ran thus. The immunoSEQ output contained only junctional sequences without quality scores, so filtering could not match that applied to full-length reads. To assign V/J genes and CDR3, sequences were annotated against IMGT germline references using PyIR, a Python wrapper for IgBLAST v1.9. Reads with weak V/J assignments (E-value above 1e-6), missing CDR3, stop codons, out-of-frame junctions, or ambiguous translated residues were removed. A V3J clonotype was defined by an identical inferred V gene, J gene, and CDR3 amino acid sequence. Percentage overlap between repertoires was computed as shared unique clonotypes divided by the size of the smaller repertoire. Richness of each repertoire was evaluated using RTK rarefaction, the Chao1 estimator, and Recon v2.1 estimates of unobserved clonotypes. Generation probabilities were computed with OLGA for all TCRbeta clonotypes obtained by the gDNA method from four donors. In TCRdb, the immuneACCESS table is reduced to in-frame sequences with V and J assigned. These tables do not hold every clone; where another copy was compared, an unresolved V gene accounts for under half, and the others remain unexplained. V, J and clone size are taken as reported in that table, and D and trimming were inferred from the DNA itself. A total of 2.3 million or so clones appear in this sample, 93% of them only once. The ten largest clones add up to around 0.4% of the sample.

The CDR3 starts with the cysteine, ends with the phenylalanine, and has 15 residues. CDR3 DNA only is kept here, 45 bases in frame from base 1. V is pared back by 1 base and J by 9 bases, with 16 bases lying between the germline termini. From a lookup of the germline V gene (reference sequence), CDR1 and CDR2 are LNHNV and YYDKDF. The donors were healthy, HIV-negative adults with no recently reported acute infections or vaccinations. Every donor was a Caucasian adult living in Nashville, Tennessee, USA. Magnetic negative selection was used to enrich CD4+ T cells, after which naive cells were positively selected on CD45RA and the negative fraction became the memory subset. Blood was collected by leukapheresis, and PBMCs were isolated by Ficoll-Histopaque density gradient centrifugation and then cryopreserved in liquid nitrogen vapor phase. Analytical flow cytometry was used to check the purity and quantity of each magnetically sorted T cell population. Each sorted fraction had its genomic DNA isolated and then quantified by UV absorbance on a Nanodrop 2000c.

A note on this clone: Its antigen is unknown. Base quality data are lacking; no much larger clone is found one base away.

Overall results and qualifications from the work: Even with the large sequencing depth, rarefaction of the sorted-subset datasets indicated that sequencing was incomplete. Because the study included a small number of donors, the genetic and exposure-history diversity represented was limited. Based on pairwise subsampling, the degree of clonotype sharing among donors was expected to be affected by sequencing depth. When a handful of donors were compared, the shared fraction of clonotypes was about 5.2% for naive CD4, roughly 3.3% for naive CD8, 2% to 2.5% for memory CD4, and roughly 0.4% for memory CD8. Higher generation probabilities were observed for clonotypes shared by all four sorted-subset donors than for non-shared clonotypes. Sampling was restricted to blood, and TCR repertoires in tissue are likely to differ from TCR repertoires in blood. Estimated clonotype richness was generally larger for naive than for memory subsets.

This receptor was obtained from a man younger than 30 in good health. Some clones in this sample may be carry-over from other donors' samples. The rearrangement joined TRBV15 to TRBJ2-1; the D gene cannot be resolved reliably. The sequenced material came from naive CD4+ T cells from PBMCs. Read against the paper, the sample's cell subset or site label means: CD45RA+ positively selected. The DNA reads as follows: TGTGCCACCAGCAGAGTCACGCGACTCCCCGGTGAGCAGTTCTTC. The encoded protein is CATSRVTRLPGEQFF.